The clone carrying this TCR beta chain has ten or more counts. CDR3 length: 14 amino acids. CDR1 and CDR2 (germline): KGHSY, FQNENV. V was pared by 0 bases and J by 7 bases, with 10 bases between. This sample was included in a study of blood T cell repertoires in COVID-19. Whole-study context: Samples taken during acute and convalescent COVID-19 were collected in the United States, Italy and Spain. In each case, the material was cDNA or gDNA derived from T cells, B-cell-depleted T cells, or PBMCs.

Authors' analysis steps: Nucleated cell counts were estimated from reference gene primer amplification. Here immunoSEQ multiplex PCR was the method, and the copy in TCRdb shows in-frame clones only, minus some. That table supplies the V and J calls and clone size; D and trimming were determined from the DNA. The sample records about 160,000 clones, around four fifths being singletons. Source material: peripheral blood. The V and J genes are TRBV16 and TRBJ2-1; no definite D call. This sequence was found in a man in his sixties or seventies with acute or convalescent COVID-19. DNA of the CDR3: TGTGCCAGCAGCCAATCGCTCCAGGCTAATGAGCAGTTCTTC. As protein: CASSQSLQANEQFF.